The 31 T cell receptor beta chains presented below share a single source sample, sequenced in a study of human T cells and chemical hapten exposure. Time point denoted: patch test 2, 6 weeks after DPC sensitization. Indicated treatment: therapeutic diphenylcyclopropenone sensitization with weekly scalp DPC. Using its own MiXCR run on the RACE reads, TCRdb lists one record per CDR3 protein. Here the sample spans roughly 140,000 distinct CDR3 sequences, 10% to 15% being singletons. Sequenced material: whole blood, taken in connection with sensitization to the hapten diphenylcyclopropenone (DPC). The receptor source for this set is a woman in her 50s with alopecia areata. Some clones in this sample may be carry-over from other donors' samples.

In DNA form, the CDR3 reads TGTGCCAGCAGGGGGACAGGGGCCTCCTGGTTGCCCCAGCATTTT. Protein: CASRGTGASWLPQHF. This rearrangement joins TRBV11-3 to TRBJ1-5, with TRBD1 matching 10 bases. The CDR3 has 15 amino acids. Germline assignment: CDR1 SGHNT and CDR2 YENEEA. Trimming cost V 6 bases and J 9 bases; bases outside gene matches: 11. The full variable domain, in which reference TRBV11-3 and TRBJ1-5 provide the parts outside the CDR3, is EAGVVQSPRYKIIEKKQPVAFWCNPISGHNTLYWYLQNLGQGPELLIRYENEEAVDDSQLPKDRFSAERLKGVDSTLKIQPAELGDSAVYLCASRGTGASWLPQHFGDGTRLSIL.

This clonotype appeared many times. The CDR3 region is CASSSATASGYTGELFF. DNA of the CDR3: TGTGCCAGCAGCTCTGCCACGGCTAGCGGCTACACCGGGGAGCTGTTTTTT. The chain carries TRBV7-8 and TRBJ2-2; the match to TRBD2 covers 7 bases. Unmatched junction bases numbered 11, after V lost 4 bases and J lost 3 bases. Per germline, CDR1 SGHVS and CDR2 FQNEAQ. This CDR3 has 17 residues.

The table lists this clonotype with a few counts. This chain uses TRBV6-1 with TRBJ2-4; D unresolved. Per germline, CDR1 MNHNS and CDR2 SASEGT. This CDR3 has 15 residues. Trimming shortened V by 2 bases and J by 0 bases, and 8 bases separated the two germline ends. In DNA form, the CDR3 reads TGTGCCAGCAGTGAAATTCGCATAGCCAAAAACATTCAGTACTTC. Translation gives CASSEIRIAKNIQYF.

The chain couples TRBV28 to TRBJ2-7, with D possibly called TRBD1 or TRBD2 (6 bases each). V gave up 4 bases and J gave up 2 bases, with 21 bases separating them. This CDR3 has 17 residues. Germline CDR1 and CDR2: MDHEN and SYDVKM. CDR3 sequence reads: CASSYIRGALITYEQYF. The CDR3 coding sequence is TGTGCCAGCAGTTATATTAGGGGGGCGCTTATAACCTACGAGCAGTACTTC.

The chain links TRBV6-2 or TRBV6-3 to TRBJ1-1; D gene unclear. The germline V gene has CDR1 MNHEY and CDR2 SVGEGT. V was shortened by 5 bases and J by 3 bases, with 13 bases between the two germline ends. This CDR3 has 14 residues. The DNA for the CDR3 is TGTGCCAGCAGTCAGAACCTATTAGACACTGAAGCTTTCTTT. It codes for CASSQNLLDTEAFF.

At least ten counts were recorded for this clonotype. The V call is TRBV19, the J call TRBJ2-1, with D uncertain. CDR1 and CDR2 (germline): LNHDA, SQIVND (reference sequence). The CDR3 consists of 17 residues. Trimming cost V 0 bases and J 5 bases, with 17 bases left between them. CDR3 sequence: CASSIDVGVQRDNEQFF. CDR3 DNA sequence: TGTGCCAGTAGTATAGATGTCGGCGTCCAAAGGGACAATGAGCAGTTCTTC.

In this sample, this clonotype turned up a few times. In DNA, the CDR3 is TGTGCCAGCAGTTTAGGGGGGATTGATGAAAAACTGTTTTTT. It specifies CASSLGGIDEKLFF. This chain connects TRBV28 to TRBJ1-4; a possible D gene is TRBD1 (5 bases). The germline V gene encodes CDR1 MDHEN and CDR2 SYDVKM. The CDR3 runs 14 residues. V lost 2 bases, J lost 6 bases, and 10 bases lay in between.

In its sample, this clonotype was seen many times. The V and J genes are TRBV18 and TRBJ1-6; D perhaps matches TRBD1 (6 bases). V was clipped by 1 base and J by 6 bases, with 10 bases between them. Germline lookup yields CDR1 KGHSH and CDR2 LQKENI. The CDR3 is 15 amino acids. The DNA for the CDR3 is TGTGCCAGCTCACCACGGGACATGACTAATTCACCCCTCCACTTT. This translates into CASSPRDMTNSPLHF.

This clonotype was observed at least ten times. V and J are TRBV6-6 and TRBJ2-7; 7 positions match TRBD1. CDR3 length equals 14 residues. Trimming at V came to 4 bases and at J to 7 bases, leaving 10 bases not matched to a gene. CDR1 and CDR2 (germline): MNHNY, SVGAGI (reference sequence). Here the CDR3 DNA reads TGTGCCAGCAGTTCGGGACAGTTCCAGGGGGAGCAGTACTTC. It encodes CASSSGQFQGEQYF.

The sample holds a few counts of this clonotype. The chain uses TRBV12-3 or TRBV12-4 and TRBJ2-7; TRBD1 matches at 8 bases. The CDR3 totals 14 residues. With 7 bases clipped from V and 5 bases from J, the junction kept 10 bases outside the gene matches. In nucleotides, the CDR3 is TGTGCCAGCAAACTCAGGGGGCCGATGAACGAGCAGTACTTC. Its translation is CASKLRGPMNEQYF.

This clonotype has a count of ten or more. V and J are TRBV29-1 and TRBJ2-2; D is unresolved. The CDR3 sequence is 11 residues long. Germline V gene lookup returns CDR1 SQVTM and CDR2 ANQGSEA. V lost 0 bases and J lost 6, with 2 bases in between. The CDR3 DNA reads as TGCAGCGTTGAAGATCCCGGGGAGCTGTTTTTT. Its protein product is CSVEDPGELFF.

The chain carries TRBV6-2 or TRBV6-3 and TRBJ2-5; 9 bases fit TRBD2. The CDR3 consists of 15 residues. Germline V lookup: CDR1 MNHEY, CDR2 SVGEGT. The V gene end was trimmed by 6 bases and the J gene end by 5 bases; junction bases not matched to a gene: 10. The CDR3, as DNA: TGTGCCAGCAGGCCGGGCGGGAGGGCCCGGGAGACCCAGTACTTC. This codes for CASRPGGRARETQYF.

This rearrangement joins TRBV14 to TRBJ2-4; D is undetermined. This CDR3 spans 17 amino acids. The germline V gene has CDR1 SGHDN and CDR2 FVKESK. The ends were cut back, 4 bases at V and 3 bases at J, with 19 bases in the middle. Written as DNA, the CDR3 is TGTGCCAGCAGCCGTTCAACGGCGCTCGAAGGCAAAAACATTCAGTACTTC. Translated: CASSRSTALEGKNIQYF. Filled out from reference TRBV14 and TRBJ2-4, the complete variable domain reads EAGVTQFPSHSVIEKGQTVTLRCDPISGHDNLYWYRRVMGKEIKFLLHFVKESKQDESGMPNNRFLAERTGGTYSTLKVQPAELEDSGVYFCASSRSTALEGKNIQYFGAGTRLSVL.

This clonotype occurred many times. This chain uses TRBV20-1 with TRBJ1-5; TRBD1 might be the D (5 bases). V lost 3 bases and J 4 bases, leaving 7 bases between the germline ends. Germline values: CDR1 DFQATT, CDR2 SNEGSKA (reference sequence). The CDR3 sequence is 12 residues long. The CDR3 sequence is CSARGGNQPQHF. The DNA for the CDR3 is TGCAGTGCTAGGGGGGGGAATCAGCCCCAGCATTTT.

This clonotype was observed at least ten times. CDR3 protein: CASSPTPSPSYEQYF. CDR3 sequence (DNA): TGTGCCAGCAGCCCTACGCCCTCCCCCTCCTACGAGCAGTACTTC. This chain joins TRBV9 and TRBJ2-7; unclear D gene. This CDR3 has 15 residues. V was pared by 4 bases and J by 0 bases, with 14 bases between. The V gene's germline CDR1 is SGDLS and CDR2 YYNGEE.

This clonotype has more than one count but fewer than ten. The chain is built from TRBV6-5 and TRBJ2-7; TRBD2 matches at 7 bases. Germline V gene data show CDR1 as MNHEY and CDR2 as SVGAGI. J lost 0 bases, V lost 6 bases, and 5 bases had no gene match. The CDR3 consists of 14 residues. CDR3 DNA: TGTGCCAGCAGACCCGGGACTAACTCCTACGAGCAGTACTTC. It encodes CASRPGTNSYEQYF.

There are a few counts of this clonotype. CDR3 sequence: CASSLGTSGSIYNEQFF. DNA of the CDR3: TGTGCCAGCAGCTTAGGGACTAGCGGGAGTATCTACAATGAGCAGTTCTTC. V is TRBV7-9 and J is TRBJ2-1; 13 bases are shared with TRBD2. V trimming: 1 base; J trimming: 3 bases; junction bases outside the gene matches: 3. The germline CDR1 and CDR2 sequences are SEHNR and FQNEAQ (reference sequence). The CDR3 totals 17 residues.

This clonotype has a handful of counts. This chain links TRBV4-1 with TRBJ2-6, with D hard to call. This CDR3 region has 14 residues. V gave up 7 bases and J gave up 0 bases, with 7 bases separating them. CDR1 is MGHRA, CDR2 YSYEKL, per germline. CDR3 residues: CASTSPSGANVLTF. CDR3 nucleotide sequence: TGCGCCAGCACCAGTCCCTCTGGGGCCAACGTCCTGACTTTC.

This clonotype was found a few times. This sequence joins TRBV20-1 and TRBJ1-1; D unresolved. Germline CDR1 is DFQATT and CDR2 is SNEGSKA (reference sequence). V dropped 4 bases and J dropped 4 bases, with 13 bases sitting between them. The CDR3 covers 13 residues. The CDR3 sequence is CSATSSLSTEAFF. The CDR3 region has the DNA TGCAGTGCTACCTCCTCACTGAGCACTGAAGCTTTCTTT.

This clonotype was seen a handful of times. The chain is built from TRBV27 and TRBJ2-7; possibly TRBD1 for D (5 bases). V gave up 3 bases and J gave up 2 bases, with 8 bases separating them. This CDR3 comprises 13 residues. The germline CDR1 and CDR2 sequences are MNHEY and SMNVEV (reference sequence). The CDR3 DNA reads as TGTGCCAGCAGTTTCAGGGTCCCCTACGAGCAGTACTTC. Its protein is CASSFRVPYEQYF.

This clonotype has at least ten counts. The chain couples TRBV7-2 to TRBJ2-7, with 7 positions matching TRBD2. This CDR3 has 13 residues. Per the germline V gene, CDR1 is SGHTA and CDR2 is FQGNSA. Trimming removed 5 bases from V and 5 bases from J; junction bases left unmatched: 6. The CDR3 protein is CASSRGGWNEQYF. CDR3 coding DNA: TGTGCCAGCAGCCGCGGGGGTTGGAACGAGCAGTACTTC.

Many counts were recorded for this clonotype. This chain connects TRBV12-3 or TRBV12-4 to TRBJ1-5; D not certain. The V and J ends lost 9 bases and 2 bases respectively, with 20 bases between them. The CDR3 is made up of 16 amino acids. CDR3 DNA: TGTGCCAGTCTAGGGCTCCCCGCTCTCGGCAATCAGCCCCAGCATTTT. It yields the protein CASLGLPALGNQPQHF.

This clonotype was counted a few times. The rearrangement joins TRBV29-1 to TRBJ1-3, with D possibly matching TRBD1 (5 bases). With 4 bases removed from V and 4 bases from J, the gap between germline ends came to 8 bases. The length of the CDR3 is 12 residues. From germline, CDR1 is SQVTM and CDR2 ANQGSEA. The CDR3 protein is CSVAGAGNTIYF. DNA of the CDR3: TGCAGCGTTGCTGGGGCCGGAAACACCATATATTTT. Drawing the rest from reference TRBV29-1 and TRBJ1-3, the complete variable domain is SAVISQKPSRDICQRGTSLTIQCQVDSQVTMMFWYRQQPGQSLTLIATANQGSEATYESGFVIDKFPISRPNLTFSTLTVSNMSPEDSSIYLCSVAGAGNTIYFGEGSWLTVV.

CDR3 loop: CASSVVSRVRSPEAFF. CDR3 nucleotides: TGTGCCAGCAGCGTAGTTTCGCGAGTAAGGAGTCCTGAAGCTTTCTTT. This chain joins TRBV9 and TRBJ1-1; no clear D gene. There are 16 residues in the CDR3. Trimming stripped 0 bases from V and 6 bases from J, with 18 bases between. Germline-derived CDR1 and CDR2 are SGDLS and YYNGEE.

The rearrangement joins TRBV11-2 to TRBJ2-3; 9 bases line up with TRBD2. The CDR3 has 14 residues. V shed 2 bases, J shed 5 bases, and the junction held 2 bases outside the gene matches. CDR1 is SGHAT, CDR2 FQNNGV, per germline. CDR3 nucleotide sequence: TGTGCCAGCAGCTTAATGCGGGGGGGAGATACGCAGTATTTT. Its translation: CASSLMRGGDTQYF. Full variable domain (remainder filled in from reference TRBV11-2 and TRBJ2-3): EAGVAQSPRYKIIEKRQSVAFWCNPISGHATLYWYQQILGQGPKLLIQFQNNGVVDDSQLPKDRFSAERLKGVDSTLKIQPAKLEDSAVYLCASSLMRGGDTQYFGPGTRLTVL.

A few counts support this clonotype. V gene TRBV2 combines with J gene TRBJ2-3; D may be TRBD2 (5 bases). The V and J ends lost 4 bases and 7 bases respectively, with 12 bases between them. Germline V CDR1 and CDR2: SNHLY, FYNNEI. CDR3 length: 13 residues. The CDR3: CASSATRENTQYF. DNA of the CDR3: TGTGCCAGCAGTGCTACTAGAGAAAATACGCAGTATTTT.

This clonotype was seen a few times. The V and J genes are TRBV6-6 and TRBJ2-3; 13 positions agree with TRBD2. Losses at the gene ends were 4 bases for V and 3 bases for J; bases not matched to a gene: 7. The CDR3 runs 17 residues. Germline-derived CDR1 and CDR2 are MNHNY and SVGAGI (reference sequence). CDR3 protein: CASSSSELAGGTDTQYF. The CDR3 nucleotides read TGTGCCAGCAGTTCCAGCGAACTAGCGGGAGGGACAGATACGCAGTATTTT.

This clonotype was counted only a few times. The chain couples TRBV5-6 to TRBJ1-5; D not resolved. The ends were cut back, 1 base at V and 6 bases at J, with 14 bases in the middle. The V gene's germline CDR1 is SGHDT and CDR2 YYEEEE. The CDR3 sequence is 15 residues long. The CDR3, as DNA: TGTGCCAGCAGCTTGTCGGCAGTCTTTAGTCAGCCCCAGCATTTT. Protein: CASSLSAVFSQPQHF.

The V and J genes are TRBV28 and TRBJ1-4; D is possibly TRBD1 (6 bases). The germline gives CDR1 MDHEN, CDR2 SYDVKM. The CDR3 spans 16 residues. Trimming pared 4 bases from V and 1 base from J, leaving 13 bases between. The CDR3 here is CASSSGGEITNEKLFF. In DNA, the CDR3 is TGTGCCAGCAGTTCCGGGGGCGAGATAACTAATGAAAAACTGTTTTTT.

This clonotype was seen ten or more times. J is TRBJ2-3 and V is TRBV20-1; TRBD2 matches 7 bases. This CDR3 is built from 15 residues. Germline trimming cut 7 bases from V and 3 bases from J; bases unmatched to any gene: 13. Germline CDR1 DFQATT, CDR2 SNEGSKA (reference sequence). CDR3 sequence: CSVIWRGIRTDTQYF. The CDR3 DNA reads as TGCAGTGTCATTTGGCGGGGGATTCGGACAGATACGCAGTATTTT.

CDR3 in DNA: TGTGCCAGCAGTTTATTCGGGGTGGGGACCGGGGAGCTGTTTTTT. Translation gives CASSLFGVGTGELFF. This chain connects TRBV27 to TRBJ2-2; possible D gene TRBD2, 5 bases. This CDR3 spans 15 amino acids. Deletions cut 1 base from V and 5 bases from J, with 11 bases between. In germline, CDR1 is MNHEY, CDR2 SMNVEV (reference sequence).